The 25 T cell receptor beta chains listed next were all sequenced from one sample in a study of OX40 agonist ivuxolimab in advanced cancers. Using immunoSEQ multiplex PCR, the repertoire was profiled, and TCRdb retains in-frame clones only, with some absent. The sample records about 54,000 clones, just under 85% being singletons. The material sequenced was CD4+ or CD8+ T cells sorted from blood, taken in a trial of the OX40 agonist ivuxolimab. These receptors originate from an adult with an advanced solid tumor such as melanoma, head and neck, liver or kidney cancer.

This sequence joins TRBV9 and TRBJ1-1; TRBD1 agrees at 9 bases. V shed 4 bases and J 0 bases; nucleotides not matched to a gene: 7. There are 16 residues in the CDR3. Germline V gives CDR1 SGDLS, CDR2 YYNGEE. This CDR3 is CASSTTWDRVNTEAFF. The CDR3, as DNA: TGTGCCAGCAGCACCACCTGGGACAGGGTGAACACTGAAGCTTTCTTT.

This clone was observed a single time. The chain couples TRBV10-2 to TRBJ2-3, with D possibly being TRBD2 (6 bases). V was shortened by 3 bases and J by 0 bases, with 16 bases between the two germline ends. Germline values: CDR1 WSHSY, CDR2 SAAADI. This CDR3 region has 17 residues. In nucleotides, the CDR3 is TGCGCCAGCAGTGAAGTTCGGTGGAGCGGGAGCACAGATACGCAGTATTTT. Translated, it gives CASSEVRWSGSTDTQYF.

The chain carries TRBV27 and TRBJ1-2; 12 bases agree with TRBD1. Losses at the gene ends were 1 base for V and 5 bases for J; bases not matched to a gene: 2. Germline CDR1 is MNHEY and CDR2 is SMNVEV (reference sequence). The CDR3 loop spans 15 amino acids. CDR3 DNA: TGTGCCAGCAGTTTATTGGGACAGGGGGCATATGGCTACACCTTC. This codes for CASSLLGQGAYGYTF.

The V gene is TRBV5-1, the J gene TRBJ2-7; D gene uncertain. Germline loops: CDR1 SGHRS, CDR2 YFSETQ. The germline V and J ends were trimmed by 10 bases and 4 bases, with 12 bases remaining between them. The CDR3 covers 11 residues. CDR3 protein: CASGENYEQYF. The CDR3 DNA sequence: TGCGCCTCCGGCGAGAATTACGAGCAGTACTTC.

This clone was seen only a few times. The chain joins TRBV28 to TRBJ2-7, with TRBD2 matching 10 bases. V shed 1 base, J shed 1 base, and the junction held 13 bases outside the gene matches. The CDR3 has 19 residues. CDR1 is MDHEN and CDR2 is SYDVKM in the germline V gene. CDR3 region: CASSLSSGGVLDISYEQYF. CDR3 DNA: TGTGCCAGCAGTTTATCGAGCGGGGGGGTCCTTGACATATCCTACGAGCAGTACTTC.

The V call is TRBV18, the J call TRBJ2-1; the D is unclear. CDR1 is KGHSH, CDR2 LQKENI, per germline. V was shortened by 3 bases and J by 3 bases, with 9 bases between the two germline ends. The CDR3 totals 14 residues. CDR3 bases: TGTGCCAGCTCACCGGACGCTAGCTACAATGAGCAGTTCTTC. Protein product: CASSPDASYNEQFF.

Written as DNA, the CDR3 is TGTGCCAGCAGACCGAGAGACGCAGATACGCAGTATTTT. This translates into CASRPRDADTQYF. The chain uses TRBV6-5 and TRBJ2-3, with unresolved D. Germline V lookup: CDR1 MNHEY, CDR2 SVGAGI. V gave up 6 bases and J gave up 4 bases, with 11 bases separating them. CDR3 length: 13 amino acids.

This sequence joins TRBV25-1 and TRBJ1-1; TRBD1 might be the D (5 bases). The germline gives CDR1 MGHDK, CDR2 SYGVNS. The CDR3 consists of 13 residues. The V end lost 5 bases, the J end lost 11 bases, and 18 bases lay between the germline ends. The CDR3 reads CASSNLRGSRAFF. The CDR3 nucleotides are TGTGCCAGCAGTAACCTGAGGGGCTCAAGGGCTTTCTTT.

This clone was observed a single time. This sequence joins TRBV7-9 and TRBJ2-5, with D perhaps matching TRBD1 (6 bases). The V end lost 1 base, the J end lost 6 bases, and 12 bases lay between the germline ends. CDR3 length: 14 residues. Germline V gives CDR1 SEHNR, CDR2 FQNEAQ (reference sequence). The CDR3 here is CASSLEAGEKTQYF. The CDR3 DNA is TGTGCCAGCAGCTTAGAGGCAGGGGAGAAGACCCAGTACTTC.

V is TRBV7-9 and J is TRBJ1-4; D is unresolved. The CDR3 extends over 16 amino acids. Germline V gene lookup returns CDR1 SEHNR and CDR2 FQNEAQ (reference sequence). The germline V and J ends were trimmed by 0 bases and 7 bases, with 15 bases remaining between them. The CDR3: CASSLALGAGGEKLFF. As DNA, the CDR3 is TGTGCCAGCAGCTTAGCATTGGGCGCCGGTGGTGAAAAACTGTTTTTT. The complete variable domain, with remaining parts taken from reference TRBV7-9 and TRBJ1-4, reads DTGVSQNPRHKITKRGQNVTFRCDPISEHNRLYWYRQTLGQGPEFLTYFQNEAQLEKSRLLSDRFSAERPKGSFSTLEIQRTEQGDSAMYLCASSLALGAGGEKLFFGSGTQLSVL.

V usage is TRBV5-1 and J usage is TRBJ2-3, with D possibly matching TRBD2 (5 bases). The CDR3 spans 15 residues. Germline V gives CDR1 SGHRS, CDR2 YFSETQ. V was clipped by 1 base and J by 4 bases, with 13 bases between them. CDR3 protein: CASSLQLVGADTQYF. In DNA, the CDR3 is TGCGCCAGCAGCTTGCAACTAGTTGGTGCAGATACGCAGTATTTT.

This CDR3 reads CASSLVRTTSYEQYF. The CDR3 coding sequence is TGCGCCAGCAGCTTGGTTCGCACCACCTCCTACGAGCAGTACTTC. The rearrangement uses TRBV5-1 and TRBJ2-7; D gene unclear. The germline V gene encodes CDR1 SGHRS and CDR2 YFSETQ. The CDR3 is 15 amino acids. V gave up 0 bases and J gave up 0 bases, with 10 bases separating them.

This clone was seen a few times. This chain connects TRBV18 to TRBJ1-2; D is unclear. Germline V lookup: CDR1 KGHSH, CDR2 LQKENI. The V and J ends lost 3 bases and 3 bases respectively, with 23 bases between them. This CDR3 region has 18 residues. In nucleotides, the CDR3 is TGTGCCAGCTCACCTCTATCAAGGGAAACGTTTGGGGACTATGGCTACACCTTC. Amino acids: CASSPLSRETFGDYGYTF.

This clone was counted only a few times. V gene TRBV28 combines with J gene TRBJ1-1; TRBD1 agrees at 9 bases. The CDR3 has 14 amino acids. J gave up 5 bases and V 4 bases, and 5 bases lay outside the gene matches. Germline lookup yields CDR1 MDHEN and CDR2 SYDVKM. The CDR3 loop is CASSSTGGRTEAFF. The CDR3 DNA follows: TGTGCCAGCAGTTCCACAGGGGGCCGTACTGAAGCTTTCTTT.

V gene TRBV6-1 combines with J gene TRBJ2-1, with D possibly being TRBD2 (5 bases). Germline V gene lookup returns CDR1 MNHNS and CDR2 SASEGT. CDR3 size: 14 residues. V was cut by 7 bases and J by 6 bases, with 16 bases left in between. CDR3 protein: CASNSRLRGNEQFF. The CDR3, as DNA: TGTGCCAGCAATTCTCGACTAAGAGGCAATGAGCAGTTCTTC.

The chain couples TRBV11-3 to TRBJ2-1; D is unclear. Looked up from germline, CDR1 is SGHNT and CDR2 is YENEEA. Trimming removed 2 bases from V and 4 bases from J, with 15 bases in between. The CDR3 is made up of 16 amino acids. The CDR3 protein is CASSLRGSPTYNEQFF. The CDR3 DNA is TGTGCCAGCAGCTTACGTGGAAGCCCCACATACAATGAGCAGTTCTTC.

V usage is TRBV21-1 and J usage is TRBJ2-7; whether TRBD1, the table's D call, matches the DNA was not checked. TRBV21-1 has pseudogene status. CDR3 length equals 16 residues. CDR3 in amino acids: CASSKVRGWDSYEQYF. CDR3 nucleotide sequence: TGTGCCAGCAGCAAAGTCAGGGGGTGGGACTCCTACGAGCAGTACTTC.

The chain has TRBV5-6 and TRBJ2-7, with 12 bases fitting TRBD2. V gave up 2 bases and J gave up 2 bases; unmatched junction bases: 5. This CDR3 has 16 residues. Looked up from germline, CDR1 is SGHDT and CDR2 is YYEEEE. This CDR3 reads CASSFRTSGIPYEQYF. The DNA for the CDR3 is TGTGCCAGCAGCTTCCGGACTAGCGGGATCCCCTACGAGCAGTACTTC.

The chain recombines TRBV27 with TRBJ2-1; D is possibly TRBD2 (5 bases). V gave up 6 bases and J gave up 2 bases, with 20 bases separating them. The CDR3 covers 17 residues. Germline lookup yields CDR1 MNHEY and CDR2 SMNVEV (reference sequence). The CDR3 is CASSLGLAGLPYNEQFF. In DNA form, the CDR3 reads TGTGCCAGCAGCCTTGGGTTGGCGGGTTTACCCTACAATGAGCAGTTCTTC.

This clone was seen a single time. The rearrangement links TRBV20-1 to TRBJ2-7; TRBD2 is a possible D gene (5 bases). The CDR3 is 11 residues long. Looked up from germline, CDR1 is DFQATT and CDR2 is SNEGSKA (reference sequence). Trimming pared 7 bases from V and 3 bases from J, leaving 10 bases between. The CDR3 nucleotides are TGCAGTGTCCCGGGGATCTACGAGCAGTACTTC. It encodes CSVPGIYEQYF.

The rearrangement uses TRBV9 and TRBJ1-5; possible D gene TRBD1, 6 bases. V was clipped by 2 bases and J by 5 bases, with 14 bases between them. The CDR3 sequence is 15 residues long. Germline V gene data show CDR1 as SGDLS and CDR2 as YYNGEE. The CDR3 loop is CASSVAGQGDQPQHF. The CDR3 coding sequence is TGTGCCAGCAGCGTCGCGGGACAAGGTGATCAGCCCCAGCATTTT. The variable domain in full, completed from reference TRBV9 and TRBJ1-5, reads DSGVTQTPKHLITATGQRVTLRCSPRSGDLSVYWYQQSLDQGLQFLIQYYNGEERAKGNILERFSAQQFPDLHSELNLSSLELGDSALYFCASSVAGQGDQPQHFGDGTRLSIL.

This chain connects TRBV27 to TRBJ1-4; D may be TRBD1 (5 bases). V was trimmed by 1 base and J by 8 bases, leaving 14 bases between them. Looked up from germline, CDR1 is MNHEY and CDR2 is SMNVEV (reference sequence). The CDR3 is 15 amino acids. The CDR3 DNA sequence: TGTGCCAGCAGTTTATTCGGGGGAAGGTGGGAAAAACTGTTTTTT. The encoded protein is CASSLFGGRWEKLFF.

This clone was picked up a small number of times. This rearrangement joins TRBV4-1 to TRBJ1-1; D gene unclear. The CDR3 has 13 residues. The V gene's germline CDR1 is MGHRA and CDR2 YSYEKL. Between the trimmed V and J ends, which lost 3 bases and 4 bases, there was a span of 9 bases. The DNA for the CDR3 is TGCGCCAGCAGCCAGCTCGCAGTCACTGAAGCTTTCTTT. Its translation: CASSQLAVTEAFF.

The chain employs TRBV28 and TRBJ2-7, with 9 bases lining up with TRBD1. Trimming cost V 5 bases and J 5 bases; bases outside gene matches: 10. The germline CDR1 and CDR2 sequences are MDHEN and SYDVKM. The CDR3 runs 15 residues. CDR3 nucleotides: TGTGCCAGCAGTCGAAGGACAGGGGTAGCGAACGAGCAGTACTTC. The encoded protein is CASSRRTGVANEQYF. Together with reference TRBV28 and TRBJ2-7, the CDR3 gives the full variable domain: DVKVTQSSRYLVKRTGEKVFLECVQDMDHENMFWYRQDPGLGLRLIYFSYDVKMKEKGDIPEGYSVSREKKERFSLILESASTNQTSMYLCASSRRTGVANEQYFGPGTRLTVT.

The chain carries TRBV19 and TRBJ1-1, with D unresolved. The CDR3 consists of 13 residues. V shed 7 bases and J shed 2 bases, with 11 bases lying between them. Looked up from germline, CDR1 is LNHDA and CDR2 is SQIVND (reference sequence). CDR3 region: CASKATRNTEAFF. DNA for the CDR3: TGTGCCAGTAAGGCGACTCGCAACACTGAAGCTTTCTTT.